Following are 21 T cell receptor beta chains from one sample sequenced in a study of cytomegalovirus exposure and HLA in healthy donors. Researchers ran the PCR with 60 Vbeta and 13 Jbeta primers. Profiled with immunoSEQ multiplex PCR; TCRdb holds only in-frame clones, not every one. Of about 200,000 clones detected, 70% to 80% appear once; the ten largest clones hold about 0.37%. The sample taken for sequencing was PBMCs. The receptor set was obtained from a male donor in good health and CMV-seropositive.

This sequence joins TRBV6-5 and TRBJ1-5; D uncertain. The CDR3 contains 14 residues. V lost 6 bases, J lost 1 base, and 10 bases lay in between. CDR1 is MNHEY, CDR2 SVGAGI, per germline. The CDR3, as DNA: TGTGCCAGCAGCTTAACACGCAGCAATCAGCCCCAGCATTTT. Its translation is CASSLTRSNQPQHF.

Of note for this clone: The same CDR3 can be traced to other DNA sequences in this sample. J is TRBJ1-2 and V is TRBV6-5, with TRBD1 as a possible D gene (5 bases). V was shortened by 5 bases and J by 4 bases, with 11 bases between the two germline ends. CDR1 is MNHEY and CDR2 is SVGAGI in the germline V gene. The length of the CDR3 is 13 residues. The CDR3 bases are TGTGCCAGCAGTGAAGCGGGGGGCTATGGCTACACCTTC. It yields the protein CASSEAGGYGYTF.

The chain couples TRBV5-1 to TRBJ2-3; D gene ambiguous. V was shortened by 3 bases and J by 4 bases, with 12 bases between the two germline ends. The germline CDR1 and CDR2 sequences are SGHRS and YFSETQ. This CDR3 has 14 residues. The CDR3, as DNA: TGCGCCAGCAGCTCGAGGTTCTTAGCAGATACGCAGTATTTT. It translates to CASSSRFLADTQYF. Complete variable domain (other parts from reference TRBV5-1 and TRBJ2-3): KAGVTQTPRYLIKTRGQQVTLSCSPISGHRSVSWYQQTPGQGLQFLFEYFSETQRNKGNFPGRFSGRQFSNSRSEMNVSTLELGDSALYLCASSSRFLADTQYFGPGTRLTVL.

This rearrangement joins TRBV19 to TRBJ1-2; the match to TRBD1 covers 8 bases. Per germline, CDR1 LNHDA and CDR2 SQIVND (reference sequence). Germline trimming cut 7 bases from V and 4 bases from J; bases unmatched to any gene: 8. This CDR3 is 14 amino acids long. CDR3 DNA sequence: TGTGCCAGTACTACAGACAGGGGAATCTATGGCTACACCTTC. This codes for CASTTDRGIYGYTF.

The chain employs TRBV9 and TRBJ2-7; 7 bases fit TRBD2. In germline, CDR1 is SGDLS, CDR2 YYNGEE. Trimming took 3 bases from V and 0 from J; bases not matched to a gene: 6. The length of the CDR3 is 15 residues. CDR3 DNA: TGTGCCAGCAGCGCGGGCGGGGGAACCTCCTACGAGCAGTACTTC. Encoded protein: CASSAGGGTSYEQYF.

The rearrangement links TRBV2 to TRBJ2-2, with D maybe TRBD1 (5 bases). The V gene's germline CDR1 is SNHLY and CDR2 FYNNEI. The CDR3 has 14 residues. V dropped 7 bases and J dropped 2 bases, with 11 bases sitting between them. The CDR3 protein is CASKSQGNTGELFF. The DNA of the CDR3 is TGTGCCAGCAAATCGCAGGGTAACACCGGGGAGCTGTTTTTT. Looking up the rest from reference TRBV2 and TRBJ2-2 gives the full variable domain: EPEVTQTPSHQVTQMGQEVILRCVPISNHLYFYWYRQILGQKVEFLVSFYNNEISEKSEIFDDQFSVERPDGSNFTLKIRSTKLEDSAMYFCASKSQGNTGELFFGEGSRLTVL.

This chain connects TRBV30 to TRBJ2-7; possibly TRBD2 for D (5 bases). V was clipped by 8 bases and J by 0 bases, with 11 bases between them. The CDR3 has 12 residues. Germline V lookup: CDR1 GTSNPN, CDR2 SVGIG (reference sequence). The CDR3 bases are TGTGCCGGGCGGACTCTCTCCTACGAGCAGTACTTC. This translates into CAGRTLSYEQYF.

The chain couples TRBV6-1 to TRBJ2-6, with D possibly matching TRBD1 (6 bases). This CDR3 has 15 amino acids. Between the trimmed V and J ends, which lost 4 bases and 2 bases, there was a span of 9 bases. The germline gives CDR1 MNHNS, CDR2 SASEGT. The CDR3 DNA reads TGTGCCAGCAGTGTACAGGGTACTGGGGCCAACGTCCTGACTTTC. Protein sequence: CASSVQGTGANVLTF.

The chain employs TRBV5-6 and TRBJ2-7; D may be TRBD1 (5 bases). The CDR3 is 14 residues long. The V gene lost 2 bases and the J gene lost 2 bases, with 11 bases spanning the gap. Germline V CDR1 and CDR2: SGHDT, YYEEEE. CDR3 region: CASSFLQETYEQYF. The CDR3 DNA reads TGTGCCAGCAGCTTTCTACAGGAAACCTACGAGCAGTACTTC. The complete variable domain, with remaining parts taken from reference TRBV5-6 and TRBJ2-7, reads DAGVTQSPTHLIKTRGQQVTLRCSPKSGHDTVSWYQQALGQGPQFIFQYYEEEERQRGNFPDRFSGHQFPNYSSELNVNALLLGDSALYLCASSFLQETYEQYFGPGTRLTVT.

Written as DNA, the CDR3 is TGTGCCAGCAGCGTAGACGTAGGCGGATCCTACGAGCAGTACTTC. This encodes CASSVDVGGSYEQYF. V is TRBV9 and J is TRBJ2-5; D is unclear. The J call may not be correct, given that the DNA end is closer to TRBJ2-7. The CDR3 is 15 amino acids. The germline V gene has CDR1 SGDLS and CDR2 YYNGEE.

The rearrangement uses TRBV4-3 and TRBJ2-1, with D perhaps matching TRBD2 (7 bases). The V gene's germline CDR1 is LGHNA and CDR2 YSLEER. The CDR3 loop spans 18 amino acids. Trimming shortened V by 1 base and J by 7 bases, and 23 bases separated the two germline ends. The CDR3 nucleotides read TGCGCCAGCAGCCAAGGGATGGAAGGGGCGGGGGCGGGGAATGAGCAGTTCTTC. This codes for CASSQGMEGAGAGNEQFF.

The genes are TRBV7-9 and TRBJ1-1; a possible D gene is TRBD1 (6 bases). Trimming cost V 8 bases and J 5 bases, with 18 bases left between them. Germline V gene data show CDR1 as SEHNR and CDR2 as FQNEAQ (reference sequence). The CDR3 is 14 amino acids. The CDR3 loop reads CASYQQGKETEAFF. The CDR3 DNA follows: TGTGCCAGCTACCAACAGGGAAAGGAGACTGAAGCTTTCTTT.

V gene TRBV19 combines with J gene TRBJ2-7; 7 positions agree with TRBD1. Germline trimming cut 7 bases from V and 2 bases from J; bases unmatched to any gene: 2. The V gene's germline CDR1 is LNHDA and CDR2 SQIVND (reference sequence). This CDR3 has 12 residues. CDR3 sequence: CASKGGTYEQYF. CDR3 nucleotides: TGTGCCAGTAAAGGGGGCACCTACGAGCAGTACTTC.

The chain couples TRBV4-2 to TRBJ2-1, with TRBD2 matching 12 bases. The germline CDR1 and CDR2 sequences are LGHNA and YNFKEQ. V was pared by 1 base and J by 8 bases, with 12 bases of the junction left unmatched. This CDR3 region has 18 residues. The CDR3 here is CASSQVNLAGGALDEQFF. DNA of the CDR3: TGTGCCAGCAGCCAAGTTAACCTAGCGGGAGGGGCCCTGGATGAGCAGTTCTTC.

CDR3 sequence: CASSTGIRGYEQYF. CDR3 coding DNA: TGTGCCAGTAGTACAGGGATCAGGGGCTACGAGCAGTACTTC. This rearrangement joins TRBV19 to TRBJ2-7; possibly TRBD1 for D (6 bases). The CDR3 sequence is 14 residues long. In germline, CDR1 is LNHDA, CDR2 SQIVND (reference sequence). Trimming removed 4 bases from V and 3 bases from J, with 13 bases in between.

The chain links TRBV7-3 to TRBJ2-1, with 8 bases matching TRBD1. The V and J ends lost 5 bases and 3 bases, in that order; junction bases with no gene match: 9. The CDR3 loop spans 16 amino acids. CDR1 and CDR2 (germline): SGHTA, FQGTGA. CDR3 in amino acids: CASSAIDRGNYNEQFF. In DNA form, the CDR3 reads TGTGCCAGCAGCGCCATCGACAGGGGAAACTACAATGAGCAGTTCTTC.

This chain joins TRBV7-8 and TRBJ2-1, with TRBD2 matching 15 bases. Germline CDR1 reads SGHVS; CDR2 reads FQNEAQ. This CDR3 is built from 15 residues. The ends lost 5 bases at V and 7 bases at J; junction bases unmatched: 3. The DNA of the CDR3 is TGTGCCAGCAGCGCCGGGACTAGCGGGGGGAATGAGCAGTTCTTC. Encoded protein: CASSAGTSGGNEQFF.

The CDR3 sequence is CASSTIAGGPGNTIYF. The CDR3 DNA reads TGTGCCAGCAGCACGATCGCTGGGGGCCCTGGAAACACCATATATTTT. The V gene is TRBV5-4, the J gene TRBJ1-3; maybe TRBD1 (6 bases). Trimming cost V 4 bases and J 2 bases, with 16 bases left between them. This CDR3 is built from 16 residues. CDR1 and CDR2 (germline): SGHNT, YYREEE (reference sequence).

The chain uses TRBV7-6 and TRBJ1-1, with D hard to call. This CDR3 has 13 residues. Germline V CDR1 and CDR2: SGHVS, FNYEAQ. With 5 bases removed from V and 3 bases from J, the gap between germline ends came to 10 bases. As DNA, the CDR3 is TGTGCCAGCAGCCCCGGCGGGGACACTGAAGCTTTCTTT. Its protein product is CASSPGGDTEAFF.

The chain links TRBV7-3 to TRBJ2-2, with 11 positions matching TRBD1. With V trimmed by 7 bases and J by 5 bases, 3 bases remained unmatched. CDR1 is SGHTA and CDR2 is FQGTGA in the germline V gene. The CDR3 covers 14 residues. The DNA of the CDR3 is TGTGCCAGCACGGGGACAGGGGGTACCGGGGAGCTGTTTTTT. It codes for CASTGTGGTGELFF.

The chain has TRBV11-1 and TRBJ2-1, with TRBD1 matching 7 bases. The CDR3 has 15 residues. Unmatched junction bases numbered 11, after V lost 7 bases and J lost 5 bases. Per germline, CDR1 SGHAT and CDR2 FQDESV (reference sequence). In DNA form, the CDR3 reads TGTGCCAGCAAACTAGACAGGGTCGGGGACAATGAGCAGTTCTTC. Translating it yields CASKLDRVGDNEQFF.